This entry lists 15 T cell receptor beta chains sequenced from one sample in a study of radiotherapy plus CTLA-4 blockade in lung cancer. Measured with immunoSEQ multiplex PCR; TCRdb has only the in-frame clones, and not every one. The sample holds 120,000 or so clones; 78% are singletons and the top ten take 4.5% to 6.5%. The sequences come from peripheral blood, collected from a patient treated with radiotherapy plus ipilimumab. The receptor source for this set is a human donor with non-small cell lung cancer who had a partial response to radiotherapy plus ipilimumab.

This clone was observed a few times. The chain recombines TRBV7-9 with TRBJ2-1; tentatively, D is TRBD2 (5 bases). Germline CDR1 reads SEHNR; CDR2 reads FQNEAQ (reference sequence). The CDR3 covers 14 residues. Trimming removed 2 bases from V and 3 bases from J, with 8 bases in between. For the CDR3, the DNA is TGTGCCAGCAGCTTAAATGCGGGCTACAATGAGCAGTTCTTC. Its translation: CASSLNAGYNEQFF.

The CDR3 spells CASSIISGRAWNEQFF. CDR3 coding DNA: TGTGCCAGTAGTATCATAAGCGGGAGGGCCTGGAATGAGCAGTTCTTC. The J gene is TRBJ2-1, the V gene TRBV19, with 10 bases that match TRBD2. With V trimmed by 3 bases and J by 7 bases, 9 bases remained unmatched. The CDR3 loop spans 16 amino acids. CDR1 is LNHDA, CDR2 SQIVND, per germline (reference sequence). Together with reference TRBV19 and TRBJ2-1, the CDR3 gives the full variable domain: DGGITQSPKYLFRKEGQNVTLSCEQNLNHDAMYWYRQDPGQGLRLIYYSQIVNDFQKGDIAEGYSVSREKKESFPLTVTSAQKNPTAFYLCASSIISGRAWNEQFFGPGTRLTVL.

The chain employs TRBV7-9 and TRBJ1-1, with D perhaps matching TRBD1 (6 bases). The CDR3 spans 14 residues. Germline values: CDR1 SEHNR, CDR2 FQNEAQ (reference sequence). Deletions cut 6 bases from V and 3 bases from J, with 14 bases between. The CDR3 spells CASSLQGVDTEAFF. The CDR3 DNA reads TGTGCCAGCAGTTTACAGGGTGTGGACACTGAAGCTTTCTTT.

The V and J genes are TRBV6-5 and TRBJ1-1, with D uncertain. The germline V and J ends were trimmed by 0 bases and 0 bases, with 8 bases remaining between them. The CDR3 length is 15 residues. The germline CDR1 and CDR2 sequences are MNHEY and SVGAGI. The CDR3 loop reads CASSYSLPMNTEAFF. The CDR3 coding sequence is TGTGCCAGCAGTTACTCGTTACCTATGAACACTGAAGCTTTCTTT.

This chain links TRBV6-8 with TRBJ2-1, with 8 bases fitting TRBD2. From germline, CDR1 is MNHGY and CDR2 SAAAGT. CDR3 length: 17 residues. The V segment lost 0 bases and the J segment 6 bases; nucleotides outside the gene matches: 10. The CDR3 protein is CASSYSKCQREINEQFF. For the CDR3, the DNA is TGTGCCAGCAGTTACTCGAAATGCCAGCGGGAGATCAATGAGCAGTTCTTC.

The chain couples TRBV6-1 to TRBJ1-2, with 8 bases fitting TRBD1. The CDR3 sequence is 15 residues long. Trimming removed 4 bases from V and 2 bases from J; junction bases left unmatched: 6. The germline gives CDR1 MNHNS, CDR2 SASEGT. The DNA for the CDR3 is TGTGCCAGCAGTGCCCGGGACAGGCTGAACTATGGCTACACCTTC. Translating it yields CASSARDRLNYGYTF.

The chain is built from TRBV4-2 and TRBJ2-5; no clear D gene. V lost 0 bases and J lost 5, with 13 bases in between. The CDR3 is made up of 15 amino acids. CDR1 LGHNA and CDR2 YNFKEQ come from the germline V gene. CDR3 in amino acids: CASSQDRALPETQYF. The CDR3 coding sequence is TGTGCCAGCAGCCAAGACCGAGCACTCCCGGAGACCCAGTACTTC.

V and J are TRBV27 and TRBJ1-3; D not resolved. With 2 bases removed from V and 7 bases from J, the gap between germline ends came to 9 bases. This CDR3 spans 13 amino acids. Germline loops: CDR1 MNHEY, CDR2 SMNVEV (reference sequence). In DNA form, the CDR3 reads TGTGCCAGCAGTTTACGGGGAGGCAACACCATATATTTT. Translated, it gives CASSLRGGNTIYF.

The V call is TRBV5-1, the J call TRBJ1-1; weak D call: TRBD1 (5 bases). V shed 4 bases and J shed 4 bases, with 17 bases lying between them. This CDR3 has 15 residues. Germline loops: CDR1 SGHRS, CDR2 YFSETQ. Written as DNA, the CDR3 is TGCGCCAGCAGCCCGACGGAGGCGGGGCCCACTGAAGCTTTCTTT. Its protein is CASSPTEAGPTEAFF.

This sequence joins TRBV18 and TRBJ1-1; D might be TRBD1 (5 bases). The CDR3 length is 14 residues. The V and J ends lost 3 bases and 3 bases respectively, with 11 bases between them. Germline V gene sequence: CDR1 KGHSH, CDR2 LQKENI. CDR3 region: CASSPSGVDTEAFF. CDR3 DNA: TGTGCCAGCTCACCCTCGGGGGTGGACACTGAAGCTTTCTTT. Supplemented by reference TRBV18 and TRBJ1-1, the full variable domain reads NAGVMQNPRHLVRRRGQEARLRCSPMKGHSHVYWYRQLPEEGLKFMVYLQKENIIDESGMPKERFSAEFPKEGPSILRIQQVVRGDSAAYFCASSPSGVDTEAFFGQGTRLTVV.

The chain is built from TRBV7-9 and TRBJ2-5, with TRBD2 matching 9 bases. The ends lost 6 bases at V and 5 bases at J; junction bases unmatched: 7. The length of the CDR3 is 14 residues. Germline lookup yields CDR1 SEHNR and CDR2 FQNEAQ (reference sequence). CDR3 nucleotide sequence: TGTGCCAGCAGTCCTAGCGGGACGGGGGAGACCCAGTACTTC. It yields the protein CASSPSGTGETQYF.

The chain uses TRBV7-2 and TRBJ2-6; D uncertain. The CDR3 is 17 residues long. Germline V lookup: CDR1 SGHTA, CDR2 FQGNSA. Deletions cut 1 base from V and 0 bases from J, with 10 bases between. The CDR3 DNA reads TGTGCCAGCAGCTTAGTCGGGTCAGCCTCTGGGGCCAACGTCCTGACTTTC. Encoded protein: CASSLVGSASGANVLTF.

The rearrangement joins TRBV7-8 to TRBJ2-2; D is undetermined. V lost 1 base, J lost 7 bases, and 7 bases lay in between. Germline CDR1 SGHVS, CDR2 FQNEAQ. This CDR3 has 13 amino acids. The CDR3 protein is CASSLDRIGELFF. The CDR3 bases are TGTGCCAGCAGCTTAGATAGAATCGGGGAGCTGTTTTTT.

This chain links TRBV5-8 with TRBJ2-7, with 9 bases matching TRBD2. Germline loops: CDR1 SGHTS, CDR2 YDEGEE. Trimming removed 7 bases from V and 5 bases from J; junction bases left unmatched: 10. The CDR3 is 14 amino acids. The CDR3 is CASGKGLAYDEQYF. The CDR3 bases are TGTGCCAGCGGAAAGGGACTAGCTTACGACGAGCAGTACTTC.

The chain combines TRBV5-4 with TRBJ2-7, with 7 bases that match TRBD2. The ends lost 2 bases at V and 5 bases at J; junction bases unmatched: 7. This CDR3 has 14 amino acids. Germline values: CDR1 SGHNT, CDR2 YYREEE (reference sequence). The CDR3 nucleotides read TGTGCCAGCAGCTTAGCGGGGCCCACCCACGAGCAGTACTTC. The encoded protein is CASSLAGPTHEQYF.